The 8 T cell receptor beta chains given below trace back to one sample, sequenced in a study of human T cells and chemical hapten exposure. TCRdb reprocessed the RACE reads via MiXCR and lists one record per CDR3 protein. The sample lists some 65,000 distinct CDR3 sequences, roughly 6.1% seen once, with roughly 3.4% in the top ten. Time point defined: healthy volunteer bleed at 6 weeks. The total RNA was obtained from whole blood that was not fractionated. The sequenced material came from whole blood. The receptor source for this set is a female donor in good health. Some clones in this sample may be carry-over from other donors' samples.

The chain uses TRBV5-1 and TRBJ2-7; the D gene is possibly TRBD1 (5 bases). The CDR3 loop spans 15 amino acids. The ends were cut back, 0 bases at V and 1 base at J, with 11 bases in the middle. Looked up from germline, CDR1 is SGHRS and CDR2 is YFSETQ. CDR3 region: CASSLGFQGSYEQYF. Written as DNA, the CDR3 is TGCGCCAGCAGCTTGGGGTTCCAGGGATCCTACGAGCAGTACTTC. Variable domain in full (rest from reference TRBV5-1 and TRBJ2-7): KAGVTQTPRYLIKTRGQQVTLSCSPISGHRSVSWYQQTPGQGLQFLFEYFSETQRNKGNFPGRFSGRQFSNSRSEMNVSTLELGDSALYLCASSLGFQGSYEQYFGPGTRLTVT.

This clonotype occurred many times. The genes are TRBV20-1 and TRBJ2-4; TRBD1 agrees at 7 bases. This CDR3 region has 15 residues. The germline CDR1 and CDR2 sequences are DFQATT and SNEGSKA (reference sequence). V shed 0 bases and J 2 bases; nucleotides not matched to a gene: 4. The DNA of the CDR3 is TGCAGTGCTAGAGAACAGGGGTTTTCCAAAAACATTCAGTACTTC. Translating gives CSAREQGFSKNIQYF.

CDR3 bases: TGCAGTGCTAGAGAACAGGGATTACTTACGTTCTCTGAAGCTTTCTTT. Its translation: CSAREQGLLTFSEAFF. The rearrangement links TRBV20-1 to TRBJ1-1, with D possibly matching TRBD1 (6 bases). Germline-derived CDR1 and CDR2 are DFQATT and SNEGSKA (reference sequence). Between the trimmed V and J ends, which lost 0 bases and 6 bases, there was a span of 20 bases. The CDR3 totals 16 residues.

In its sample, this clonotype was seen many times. The CDR3 reads CASSPAGNNSPLHF. CDR3 DNA: TGTGCCAGCAGCCCCGCGGGGAATAATTCACCCCTCCACTTT. The chain is built from TRBV3-1 and TRBJ1-6, with D uncertain. There are 14 residues in the CDR3. The ends were cut back, 4 bases at V and 5 bases at J, with 9 bases in the middle. Germline V lookup: CDR1 LGHDT, CDR2 YNNKEL (reference sequence).

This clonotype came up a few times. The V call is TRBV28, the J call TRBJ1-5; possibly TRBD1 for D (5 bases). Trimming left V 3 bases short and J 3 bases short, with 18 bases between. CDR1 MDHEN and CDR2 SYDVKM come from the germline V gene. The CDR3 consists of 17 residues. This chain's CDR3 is CASSFSLQQVFNQPQHF. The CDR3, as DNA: TGTGCCAGCAGTTTCTCTCTACAACAGGTTTTCAATCAGCCCCAGCATTTT.

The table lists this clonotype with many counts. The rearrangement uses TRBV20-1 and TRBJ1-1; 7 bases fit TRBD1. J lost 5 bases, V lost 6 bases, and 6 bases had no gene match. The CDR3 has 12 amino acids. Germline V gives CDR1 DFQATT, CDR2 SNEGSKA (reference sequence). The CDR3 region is CSARQGFTEAFF. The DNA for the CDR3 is TGCAGTGCCAGACAGGGATTTACTGAAGCTTTCTTT.

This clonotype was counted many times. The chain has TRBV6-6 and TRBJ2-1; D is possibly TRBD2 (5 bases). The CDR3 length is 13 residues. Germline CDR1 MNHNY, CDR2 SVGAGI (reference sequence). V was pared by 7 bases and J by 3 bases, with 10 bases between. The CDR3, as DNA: TGTGCCAGCACCGACTACCACTACAATGAGCAGTTCTTC. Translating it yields CASTDYHYNEQFF.

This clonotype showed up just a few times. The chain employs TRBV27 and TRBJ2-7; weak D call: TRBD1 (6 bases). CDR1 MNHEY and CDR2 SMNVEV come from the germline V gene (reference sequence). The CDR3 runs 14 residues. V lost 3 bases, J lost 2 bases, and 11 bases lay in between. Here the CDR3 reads CASSFGGLAYEQYF. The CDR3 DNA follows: TGTGCCAGCAGTTTTGGGGGCCTCGCCTACGAGCAGTACTTC.